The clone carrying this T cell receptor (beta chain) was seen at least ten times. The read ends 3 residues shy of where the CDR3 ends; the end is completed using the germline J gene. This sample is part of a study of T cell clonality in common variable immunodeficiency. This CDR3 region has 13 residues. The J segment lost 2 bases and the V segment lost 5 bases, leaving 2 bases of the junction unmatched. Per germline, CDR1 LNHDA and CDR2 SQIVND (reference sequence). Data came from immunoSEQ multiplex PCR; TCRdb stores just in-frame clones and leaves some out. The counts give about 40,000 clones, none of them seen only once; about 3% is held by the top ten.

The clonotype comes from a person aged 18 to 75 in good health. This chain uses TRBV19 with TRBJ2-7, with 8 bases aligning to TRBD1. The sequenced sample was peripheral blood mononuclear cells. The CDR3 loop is CASSPGQAYEQYF. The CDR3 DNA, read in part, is TGTGCCAGTAGTCCGGGACAGGCCTACGAG.